This T cell receptor (beta chain) was profiled in a study of a mutant IDH1 vaccine in newly diagnosed glioma. Remarks on this clone: Its antigen is as yet unknown.

Sequenced by immunoSEQ multiplex PCR; TCRdb stores in-frame clones only, minus some. The data show tens of thousands of clones, 80% to 90% seen once. Time point: week 5, during vaccination. Every vaccination contained 300 ug of the mutant IDH1 20-mer peptide and was paired with topical imiquimod. The specimen was PBMCs, collected from a glioma patient whose treatment included an IDH1 peptide vaccine. The TCR comes from a middle-aged man with glioma.

CDR3 residues: CASSHLPSYEQYF. The DNA of the CDR3 is TGCGCCAGCAGCCACCTCCCCTCCTACGAGCAGTACTTC. The rearrangement links TRBV4-1 to TRBJ2-7; D not resolved. CDR3 size: 13 residues. Trimming stripped 3 bases from V and 0 bases from J, with 6 bases between. Per the germline V gene, CDR1 is MGHRA and CDR2 is YSYEKL.